Shown below are 19 T cell receptor beta chains from a single sample sequenced in a study of blood T cell repertoires in COVID-19. Libraries were prepared by immunoSEQ multiplex PCR; TCRdb keeps only in-frame clonotypes and omits some of them. Of 280,000 or so clones detected, around 88% appear once; the ten largest clones hold 6% to 6.5%. Sequencing used PBMCs or T cells enriched from blood (not recorded which). These receptors were taken from a woman in her thirties or forties who had recovered from COVID-19.

There are many counts of this clone. The genes are TRBV7-3 and TRBJ1-5, with D tentatively TRBD1 (5 bases). The CDR3 is made up of 13 amino acids. Germline CDR1 SGHTA, CDR2 FQGTGA. The ends were cut back, 5 bases at V and 6 bases at J, with 11 bases in the middle. CDR3 nucleotide sequence: TGTGCCAGCAGCGCAGGGTTGGGTCAGCCCCAGCATTTT. Translated, it gives CASSAGLGQPQHF.

The chain is built from TRBV10-1 and TRBJ1-2; D is possibly TRBD1 (5 bases). The V end was cut by 6 bases, the J end by 4 bases, with 12 bases between. Germline CDR1 WNHNN, CDR2 SYGVQD (reference sequence). The CDR3 has 13 amino acids. The CDR3 DNA is TGCGCCAGCAGCGCTGACAGAGCCTATGGCTACACCTTC. It is translated as CASSADRAYGYTF.

The CDR3 DNA follows: TGTGCCAGCAGCTTACGCCGTGGGACTAGCGGGAGTGGAGATACGCAGTATTTT. Amino acid sequence: CASSLRRGTSGSGDTQYF. This rearrangement joins TRBV7-9 to TRBJ2-3; 14 positions agree with TRBD2. The CDR3 contains 18 residues. With 2 bases clipped from V and 5 bases from J, the junction kept 9 bases outside the gene matches. CDR1 is SEHNR, CDR2 FQNEAQ, per germline (reference sequence).

The J gene is TRBJ2-3, the V gene TRBV19; 9 nucleotides align to TRBD2. The trim removed 8 bases at V and 6 bases at J, leaving 15 bases unmatched. Germline V gene data show CDR1 as LNHDA and CDR2 as SQIVND (reference sequence). The length of the CDR3 is 16 residues. Written as DNA, the CDR3 is TGTGCCAGTGCGCGGGGGGGCGGAGGGGAATCGGATACGCAGTATTTT. This codes for CASARGGGGESDTQYF.

CDR3: CASSPGAENTEAFF. The CDR3 nucleotides read TGTGCCAGCTCACCAGGGGCAGAGAACACTGAAGCTTTCTTT. The chain is built from TRBV18 and TRBJ1-1; D perhaps matches TRBD1 (5 bases). Germline CDR1 reads KGHSH; CDR2 reads LQKENI. V was clipped by 2 bases and J by 1 base, with 8 bases between them. The CDR3 loop spans 14 amino acids. Drawing the rest from reference TRBV18 and TRBJ1-1, the complete variable domain is NAGVMQNPRHLVRRRGQEARLRCSPMKGHSHVYWYRQLPEEGLKFMVYLQKENIIDESGMPKERFSAEFPKEGPSILRIQQVVRGDSAAYFCASSPGAENTEAFFGQGTRLTVV.

This clone occurred a few times. The rearrangement links TRBV30 to TRBJ1-6; D is uncertain. With 1 base removed from V and 4 bases from J, the gap between germline ends came to 8 bases. Germline CDR1 GTSNPN, CDR2 SVGIG (reference sequence). The CDR3 spans 14 residues. Written as DNA, the CDR3 is TGTGCCTGGAGTGCGGCCAGGTATAATTCACCCCTCCACTTT. Amino acid sequence: CAWSAARYNSPLHF.

This clone was seen a single time. This rearrangement joins TRBV4-3 to TRBJ2-2; possibly TRBD1 for D (6 bases). The V gene lost 4 bases and the J gene lost 8 bases, with 11 bases spanning the gap. The CDR3 is 13 amino acids. Per the germline V gene, CDR1 is LGHNA and CDR2 is YSLEER. CDR3 amino acids: CASSPGVVGELFF. In DNA, the CDR3 is TGCGCCAGCAGCCCAGGGGTCGTGGGGGAGCTGTTTTTT.

CDR3 sequence reads: CASVGASGTGLEQPQHF. DNA for the CDR3: TGTGCCAGCGTGGGGGCCTCCGGGACAGGGCTCGAACAGCCCCAGCATTTT. The chain recombines TRBV28 with TRBJ1-5, with TRBD1 matching over 9 bases. Trimming removed 8 bases from V and 7 bases from J; junction bases left unmatched: 18. The CDR3 extends over 17 amino acids. CDR1 and CDR2 (germline): MDHEN, SYDVKM. The complete variable domain, with remaining parts taken from reference TRBV28 and TRBJ1-5, reads DVKVTQSSRYLVKRTGEKVFLECVQDMDHENMFWYRQDPGLGLRLIYFSYDVKMKEKGDIPEGYSVSREKKERFSLILESASTNQTSMYLCASVGASGTGLEQPQHFGDGTRLSIL.

CDR3 DNA sequence: TGTGCCTGGAGTGCGACTTTTGGAGGGACCCAGTACTTC. Protein product: CAWSATFGGTQYF. The rearrangement links TRBV30 to TRBJ2-5, with a weak D call TRBD2 (5 bases). Looked up from germline, CDR1 is GTSNPN and CDR2 is SVGIG (reference sequence). V dropped 1 base and J dropped 7 bases, with 13 bases sitting between them. CDR3 length equals 13 residues. The full variable domain, its missing parts supplied by reference TRBV30 and TRBJ2-5, is SQTIHQWPATLVQPVGSPLSLECTVEGTSNPNLYWYRQAAGRGLQLLFYSVGIGQISSEVPQNLSASRPQDRQFILSSKKLLLSDSGFYLCAWSATFGGTQYFGPGTRLLVL.

The table lists this clone with a count of one. This rearrangement joins TRBV11-2 to TRBJ2-3; D gene unclear. Trimming took off 7 bases at V and 6 bases at J, with 8 bases between the two ends. The CDR3 runs to 11 residues. In germline, CDR1 is SGHAT, CDR2 FQNNGV. As DNA, the CDR3 is TGTGCCAGCACCATGGAGGATACGCAGTATTTT. Encoded protein: CASTMEDTQYF.

This clone was seen once. The V and J genes are TRBV7-9 and TRBJ1-4; possibly TRBD1 for D (6 bases). The CDR3 runs 16 residues. The germline V gene has CDR1 SEHNR and CDR2 FQNEAQ (reference sequence). Trimming shortened V by 1 base and J by 3 bases, and 12 bases separated the two germline ends. This CDR3 reads CASSLGTAGANEKLFF. The CDR3 nucleotides read TGTGCCAGCAGCTTAGGGACAGCCGGAGCTAATGAAAAACTGTTTTTT.

This chain connects TRBV14 to TRBJ2-5; TRBD1 matches at 7 bases. Per the germline V gene, CDR1 is SGHDN and CDR2 is FVKESK. The CDR3 runs to 14 residues. V was pared by 4 bases and J by 3 bases, with 5 bases of the junction left unmatched. In nucleotides, the CDR3 is TGTGCCAGCAGCCGAAGGGACAGAAAAGAGACCCAGTACTTC. Protein: CASSRRDRKETQYF.

The chain links TRBV29-1 to TRBJ2-1; D may be TRBD1 (7 bases). The CDR3 has 13 residues. Per germline, CDR1 SQVTM and CDR2 ANQGSEA. V lost 3 bases to trimming and J lost 4 bases, with 10 bases between them. The CDR3 loop reads CSVDQGGYNEQFF. The DNA of the CDR3 is TGCAGCGTTGACCAGGGGGGTTACAATGAGCAGTTCTTC.

The chain has TRBV5-1 and TRBJ2-1; 12 bases map to TRBD2. The CDR3 length is 16 residues. V shed 2 bases, J shed 4 bases, and the junction held 4 bases outside the gene matches. Germline CDR1 and CDR2: SGHRS and YFSETQ. In nucleotides, the CDR3 is TGCGCCAGCAGCTTTTCTAGCGGGAGGGAATACAATGAGCAGTTCTTC. As protein: CASSFSSGREYNEQFF. Filled out from reference TRBV5-1 and TRBJ2-1, the complete variable domain reads KAGVTQTPRYLIKTRGQQVTLSCSPISGHRSVSWYQQTPGQGLQFLFEYFSETQRNKGNFPGRFSGRQFSNSRSEMNVSTLELGDSALYLCASSFSSGREYNEQFFGPGTRLTVL.

This clone is a singleton in its sample. CDR3 in DNA: TGTGCCAGCAGCCTTACGACTAGCGGGAGCCACAATGAGCAGTTCTTC. Its protein product is CASSLTTSGSHNEQFF. The chain couples TRBV11-1 to TRBJ2-1; 12 bases align to TRBD2. The CDR3 covers 16 residues. The V and J ends lost 5 bases and 5 bases, in that order; junction bases with no gene match: 7. Germline lookup yields CDR1 SGHAT and CDR2 FQDESV (reference sequence).

The V call is TRBV28, the J call TRBJ1-1, with 7 bases aligning to TRBD1. Germline V gene lookup returns CDR1 MDHEN and CDR2 SYDVKM. This CDR3 has 14 residues. Losses at the gene ends were 4 bases for V and 7 bases for J; bases not matched to a gene: 9. CDR3 region: CASSWGTGAVEAFF. The DNA for the CDR3 is TGTGCCAGCAGTTGGGGAACAGGGGCAGTTGAAGCTTTCTTT.

V gene TRBV7-9 combines with J gene TRBJ1-6; no reliable D call. The germline V and J ends were trimmed by 8 bases and 0 bases, with 8 bases remaining between them. The CDR3 extends over 14 amino acids. Per germline, CDR1 SEHNR and CDR2 FQNEAQ (reference sequence). CDR3 region: CASAPGSYNSPLHF. DNA for the CDR3: TGTGCCAGCGCCCCGGGCTCCTATAATTCACCCCTCCACTTT.

The V call is TRBV7-6, the J call TRBJ2-3, with D possibly matching TRBD2 (6 bases). Trimming removed 5 bases at V and 4 bases at J, with 19 bases between. CDR1 and CDR2 (germline): SGHVS, FNYEAQ. This CDR3 comprises 16 residues. CDR3 loop: CASSRQTRGVADTQYF. DNA of the CDR3: TGTGCCAGCAGCCGCCAGACTAGAGGAGTCGCAGATACGCAGTATTTT.

This chain uses TRBV20-1 with TRBJ1-1, with 7 bases aligning to TRBD1. Germline V CDR1 and CDR2: DFQATT, SNEGSKA (reference sequence). This CDR3 has 11 amino acids. V was pared by 6 bases and J by 6 bases, with 4 bases of the junction left unmatched. CDR3: CSAIGQAEAFF. The CDR3 coding sequence is TGCAGTGCGATCGGACAGGCTGAAGCTTTCTTT.